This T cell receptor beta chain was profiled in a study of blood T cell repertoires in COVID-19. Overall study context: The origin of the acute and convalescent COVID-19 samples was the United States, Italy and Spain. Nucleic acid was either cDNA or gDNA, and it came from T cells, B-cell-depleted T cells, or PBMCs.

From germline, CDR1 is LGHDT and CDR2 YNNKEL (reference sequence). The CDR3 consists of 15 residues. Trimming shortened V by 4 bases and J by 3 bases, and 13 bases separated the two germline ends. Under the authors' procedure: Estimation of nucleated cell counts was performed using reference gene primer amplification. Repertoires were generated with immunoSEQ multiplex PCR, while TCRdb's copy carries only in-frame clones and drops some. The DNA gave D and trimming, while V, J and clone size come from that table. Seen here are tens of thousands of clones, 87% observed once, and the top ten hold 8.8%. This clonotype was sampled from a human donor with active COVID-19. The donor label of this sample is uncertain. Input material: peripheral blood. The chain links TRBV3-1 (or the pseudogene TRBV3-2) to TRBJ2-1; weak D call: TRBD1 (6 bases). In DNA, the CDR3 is TGTGCCAGCAGCCCGTTACAGGGCCGCTACAATGAGCAGTTCTTC. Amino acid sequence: CASSPLQGRYNEQFF.